This passage covers 22 T cell receptor beta chains from one sample sequenced in a study of shared clonotypes between healthy human individuals. The table came from immunoSEQ multiplex PCR; TCRdb's copy has only in-frame clones and leaves some out. Of more than 2 million clones in the sample, roughly 94% are singletons; the top ten hold 0.13%. Input material: naive CD4+ T cells sorted from blood. Subset here: CD45RA+ positively selected. Receptor source: a young man in good health.

This sequence joins TRBV15 and TRBJ2-2, with a weak D call TRBD1 (6 bases). The germline CDR1 and CDR2 sequences are LNHNV and YYDKDF (reference sequence). CDR3 length: 16 residues. The V end was cut by 8 bases, the J end by 4 bases, with 20 bases between. In DNA, the CDR3 is TGTGCCACCTTCCCGACAGGACCTCTTGGCACCGGGGAGCTGTTTTTT. As protein: CATFPTGPLGTGELFF.

The CDR3 region is CASSPALLSIGRGGETQYF. The CDR3 DNA is TGTGCCAGCTCACCGGCCCTGTTATCGATCGGCAGGGGAGGGGAGACCCAGTACTTC. This chain connects TRBV18 to TRBJ2-5; D may be TRBD2 (7 bases). Trimming took off 3 bases at V and 5 bases at J, with 28 bases between the two ends. The CDR3 has 19 amino acids. Germline V gene data show CDR1 as KGHSH and CDR2 as LQKENI.

The V call is TRBV6-1, the J call TRBJ2-3; D is unclear. Between the trimmed V and J ends, which lost 6 bases and 2 bases, there was a span of 12 bases. Germline lookup yields CDR1 MNHNS and CDR2 SASEGT. The CDR3 sequence is 14 residues long. CDR3 protein: CASSPAGFTDTQYF. The DNA of the CDR3 is TGTGCCAGCAGCCCCGCCGGGTTCACAGATACGCAGTATTTT.

Regarding this clone: This same CDR3 is encoded by further DNA sequences in the sample. The chain links TRBV6-1 to TRBJ1-2; no clear D. The CDR3 is made up of 14 amino acids. From germline, CDR1 is MNHNS and CDR2 SASEGT. V dropped 2 bases and J dropped 4 bases, with 11 bases sitting between them. Here the CDR3 reads CASSERTEIYGYTF. The CDR3 coding sequence is TGTGCCAGCAGTGAAAGGACGGAAATCTATGGCTACACCTTC.

The chain couples TRBV5-6 to TRBJ1-3, with D possibly being TRBD1 (6 bases). Germline V CDR1 and CDR2: SGHDT, YYEEEE. This CDR3 is 16 amino acids long. Trimming left V 4 bases short and J 4 bases short, with 18 bases between. The CDR3 is CASSPQFGGPGNTIYF. DNA of the CDR3: TGTGCCAGCAGCCCACAGTTTGGGGGGCCCGGAAACACCATATATTTT.

The V call is TRBV7-8, the J call TRBJ2-5; the D gene is possibly TRBD1 (5 bases). Germline assignment: CDR1 SGHVS and CDR2 FQNEAQ. Trimming pared 3 bases from V and 1 base from J, leaving 6 bases between. CDR3 length equals 13 residues. The CDR3 is CASSFQGQETQYF. The CDR3 nucleotides are TGTGCCAGCAGCTTCCAGGGCCAAGAGACCCAGTACTTC.

V and J are TRBV7-9 and TRBJ2-5; 10 nucleotides agree with TRBD1. The V and J ends lost 5 bases and 1 base, in that order; junction bases with no gene match: 4. Germline V gene sequence: CDR1 SEHNR, CDR2 FQNEAQ (reference sequence). This CDR3 has 15 residues. The CDR3 spells CASSPRTGGQETQYF. DNA for the CDR3: TGTGCCAGCAGCCCCCGGACAGGGGGCCAAGAGACCCAGTACTTC.

The genes are TRBV7-2 and TRBJ2-1; the D is unclear. From germline, CDR1 is SGHTA and CDR2 FQGNSA. Trimming removed 5 bases at V and 2 bases at J, with 4 bases between. This CDR3 region has 12 residues. The CDR3 coding sequence is TGTGCCAGCAGCCCCACCTACAATGAGCAGTTCTTC. It yields the protein CASSPTYNEQFF. The complete variable domain, with remaining parts taken from reference TRBV7-2 and TRBJ2-1, reads GAGVSQSPSNKVTEKGKDVELRCDPISGHTALYWYRQSLGQGLEFLIYFQGNSAPDKSGLPSDRFSAERTGGSVSTLTIQRTQQEDSAVYLCASSPTYNEQFFGPGTRLTVL.

The rearrangement uses TRBV19 and TRBJ2-7, with 9 nucleotides matching TRBD1. Germline CDR1 is LNHDA and CDR2 is SQIVND (reference sequence). J lost 0 bases, V lost 5 bases, and 5 bases had no gene match. The CDR3 covers 15 residues. Written as DNA, the CDR3 is TGTGCCAGTAGTGTATCGACAGGGGGCTCCTACGAGCAGTACTTC. Its protein is CASSVSTGGSYEQYF.

The V gene is TRBV29-1, the J gene TRBJ2-2, with 9 bases matching TRBD1. The CDR3 totals 15 residues. With V trimmed by 4 bases and J by 2 bases, 5 bases remained unmatched. Germline V gene lookup returns CDR1 SQVTM and CDR2 ANQGSEA. The CDR3 region has the DNA TGCAGCGTTGTAGGGACAGGGATCAACACCGGGGAGCTGTTTTTT. Translating gives CSVVGTGINTGELFF.

The genes are TRBV5-1 and TRBJ1-2; the D gene is possibly TRBD1 (5 bases). The CDR3 covers 14 residues. Germline assignment: CDR1 SGHRS and CDR2 YFSETQ. With 3 bases removed from V and 8 bases from J, the gap between germline ends came to 17 bases. The chain's CDR3 is CASSWDRSTSGYTF. CDR3 sequence (DNA): TGCGCCAGCAGCTGGGACCGGAGTACGAGCGGCTACACCTTC.

This rearrangement joins TRBV19 to TRBJ1-2; TRBD1 might be the D (6 bases). The length of the CDR3 is 12 residues. Germline V gene lookup returns CDR1 LNHDA and CDR2 SQIVND (reference sequence). V was shortened by 7 bases and J by 8 bases, with 14 bases between the two germline ends. The CDR3 nucleotides are TGTGCCAGTAAGATACAGGGATACGGCTACACCTTC. Residues: CASKIQGYGYTF.

This rearrangement joins TRBV9 to TRBJ2-3, with 12 bases lining up with TRBD2. The CDR3 runs 16 residues. Germline trimming cut 0 bases from V and 7 bases from J; bases unmatched to any gene: 6. The V gene's germline CDR1 is SGDLS and CDR2 YYNGEE. Here the CDR3 reads CASSVGLAGGPNTQYF. The CDR3 nucleotides read TGTGCCAGCAGCGTAGGGCTAGCGGGGGGGCCGAATACGCAGTATTTT.

The chain recombines TRBV9 with TRBJ2-7, with TRBD1 matching 7 bases. V shed 4 bases, J shed 3 bases, and the junction held 10 bases outside the gene matches. This CDR3 is 15 amino acids long. Germline V lookup: CDR1 SGDLS, CDR2 YYNGEE. The CDR3 here is CASSTEDRVDYEQYF. The CDR3, as DNA: TGTGCCAGCAGCACTGAAGACAGGGTAGACTACGAGCAGTACTTC.

This clone was detected once. The gene calls are TRBV6-5 and TRBJ1-4, with D possibly matching TRBD1 (5 bases). The V end lost 7 bases, the J end lost 6 bases, and 9 bases lay between the germline ends. Germline V gene data show CDR1 as MNHEY and CDR2 as SVGAGI. This CDR3 comprises 12 residues. The chain's CDR3 is CASKRGDEKLFF. The CDR3 coding sequence is TGTGCCAGCAAAAGGGGAGATGAAAAACTGTTTTTT.

The V call is TRBV9, the J call TRBJ1-2, with D maybe TRBD1 (5 bases). Germline CDR1 and CDR2: SGDLS and YYNGEE. This CDR3 region has 14 residues. The V end lost 6 bases, the J end lost 4 bases, and 16 bases lay between the germline ends. The CDR3 DNA sequence: TGTGCCAGCACCCTCGGCGAGAGGGGCTATGGCTACACCTTC. Its protein is CASTLGERGYGYTF.

The chain has TRBV30 and TRBJ1-2; the D gene is possibly TRBD1 (6 bases). Trimming left V 0 bases short and J 2 bases short, with 13 bases between. The length of the CDR3 is 15 residues. CDR1 and CDR2 from the germline V gene are GTSNPN and SVGIG (reference sequence). CDR3 in amino acids: CAWSVGGGVNYGYTF. As DNA, the CDR3 is TGTGCCTGGAGTGTAGGCGGGGGCGTAAACTATGGCTACACCTTC.

The rearrangement joins TRBV4-2 to TRBJ1-3; D remains unclear. There are 15 residues in the CDR3. V dropped 4 bases and J dropped 0 bases, with 10 bases sitting between them. Germline CDR1 reads LGHNA; CDR2 reads YNFKEQ. CDR3 in amino acids: CASSPHVDSGNTIYF. The CDR3 DNA sequence: TGTGCCAGCAGCCCTCACGTCGACTCTGGAAACACCATATATTTT.

The J gene is TRBJ1-5, the V gene TRBV29-1; D is undetermined. Between the trimmed V and J ends, which lost 6 bases and 1 base, there was a span of 10 bases. The CDR3 has 13 residues. CDR1 and CDR2 from the germline V gene are SQVTM and ANQGSEA. This CDR3 reads CSVGQESNQPQHF. CDR3 in DNA: TGCAGCGTGGGCCAGGAAAGCAATCAGCCCCAGCATTTT. Full variable domain (outside the CDR3, taken from reference TRBV29-1 and TRBJ1-5): SAVISQKPSRDICQRGTSLTIQCQVDSQVTMMFWYRQQPGQSLTLIATANQGSEATYESGFVIDKFPISRPNLTFSTLTVSNMSPEDSSIYLCSVGQESNQPQHFGDGTRLSIL.

The chain uses TRBV2 and TRBJ1-5; no reliable D call. In germline, CDR1 is SNHLY, CDR2 FYNNEI. This CDR3 contains 12 residues. V was clipped by 1 base and J by 6 bases, with 4 bases between them. CDR3 bases: TGTGCCAGCAGTGAAGATGTTCAGCCCCAGCATTTT. This encodes CASSEDVQPQHF. The full variable domain, rest sourced from reference TRBV2 and TRBJ1-5, is EPEVTQTPSHQVTQMGQEVILRCVPISNHLYFYWYRQILGQKVEFLVSFYNNEISEKSEIFDDQFSVERPDGSNFTLKIRSTKLEDSAMYFCASSEDVQPQHFGDGTRLSIL.

This chain uses TRBV10-2 with TRBJ1-4; no clear D. Germline V lookup: CDR1 WSHSY, CDR2 SAAADI. Trimming pared 2 bases from V and 7 bases from J, leaving 14 bases between. The CDR3 extends over 15 amino acids. Here the CDR3 reads CASSETRAGSEKLFF. The CDR3 DNA is TGCGCCAGCAGTGAGACGAGGGCGGGTAGTGAAAAACTGTTTTTT.

The V gene is TRBV4-3, the J gene TRBJ2-3; D is uncertain. The CDR3 is 13 residues long. The ends were cut back, 0 bases at V and 6 bases at J, with 7 bases in the middle. Germline loops: CDR1 LGHNA, CDR2 YSLEER. The CDR3 loop reads CASSQETQDTQYF. CDR3 nucleotide sequence: TGCGCCAGCAGCCAAGAGACACAGGATACGCAGTATTTT.